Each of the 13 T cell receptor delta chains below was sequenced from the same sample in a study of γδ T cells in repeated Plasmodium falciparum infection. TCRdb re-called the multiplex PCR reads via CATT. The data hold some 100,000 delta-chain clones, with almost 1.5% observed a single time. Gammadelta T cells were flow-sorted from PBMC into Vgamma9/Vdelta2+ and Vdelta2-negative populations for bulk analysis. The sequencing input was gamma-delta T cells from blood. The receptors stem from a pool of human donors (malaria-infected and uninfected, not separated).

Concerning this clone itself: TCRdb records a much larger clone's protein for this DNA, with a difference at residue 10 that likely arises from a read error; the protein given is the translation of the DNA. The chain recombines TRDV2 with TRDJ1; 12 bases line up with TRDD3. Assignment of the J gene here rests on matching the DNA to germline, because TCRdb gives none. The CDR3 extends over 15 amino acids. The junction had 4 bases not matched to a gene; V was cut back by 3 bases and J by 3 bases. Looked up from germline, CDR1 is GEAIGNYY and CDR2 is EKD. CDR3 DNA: TGTGCCTGTGACCAACTGGGGGATACCCCCGATAAACTCATCTTT. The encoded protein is CACDQLGDTPDKLIF.

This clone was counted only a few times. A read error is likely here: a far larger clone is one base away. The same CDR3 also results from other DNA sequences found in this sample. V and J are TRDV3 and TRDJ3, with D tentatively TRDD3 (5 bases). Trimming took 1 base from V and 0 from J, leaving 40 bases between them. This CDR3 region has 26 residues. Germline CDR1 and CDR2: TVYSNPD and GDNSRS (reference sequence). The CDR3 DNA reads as TGTGCCTTTAATGATCTAACCCTCTTCGAGACTACTGATGTAGGGGACAGCTCCTGGGACACCCGACAGATGTTTTTC. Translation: CAFNDLTLFETTDVGDSSWDTRQMFF.

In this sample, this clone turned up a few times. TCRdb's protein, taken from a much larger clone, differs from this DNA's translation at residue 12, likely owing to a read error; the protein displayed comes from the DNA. CDR3 sequence (DNA): TGTGCTCTTGGGAAGAGAAGGGGGACCTACACCGGTAAACTCATCTTT. This codes for CALGKRRGTYTGKLIF. The chain joins TRDV1 to TRDJ1; a weak D match, TRDD3 (6 bases). Germline CDR1 and CDR2: TSWWSYY and QGS. The CDR3 contains 16 residues.

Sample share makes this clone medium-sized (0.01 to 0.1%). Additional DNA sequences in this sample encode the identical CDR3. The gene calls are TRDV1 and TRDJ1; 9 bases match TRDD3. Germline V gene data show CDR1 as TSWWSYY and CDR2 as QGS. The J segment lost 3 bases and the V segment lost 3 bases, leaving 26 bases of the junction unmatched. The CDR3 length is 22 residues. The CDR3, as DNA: TGTGCTCTTGGGGATGGAATCCTTCTGCCGCAGTACTGGGGGACACTACCCGATAAACTCATCTTT. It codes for CALGDGILLPQYWGTLPDKLIF.

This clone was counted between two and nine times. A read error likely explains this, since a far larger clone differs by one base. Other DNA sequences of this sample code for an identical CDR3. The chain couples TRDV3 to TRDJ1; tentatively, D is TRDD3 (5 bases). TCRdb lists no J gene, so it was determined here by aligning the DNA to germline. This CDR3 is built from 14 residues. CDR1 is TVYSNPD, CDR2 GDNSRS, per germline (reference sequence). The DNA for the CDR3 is TGTGCCTCCCAGGGGGGTTTGTACACTGATAAACTCATCTTT. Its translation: CASQGGLYTDKLIF.

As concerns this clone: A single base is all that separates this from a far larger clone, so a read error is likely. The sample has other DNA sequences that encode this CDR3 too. In DNA form, the CDR3 reads TGTGCCTGTGACACAGGTACTGGGGGGACCGATAAACTCATCTTT. Translating gives CACDTGTGGTDKLIF. The chain employs TRDV2 and TRDJ1; 8 positions match TRDD3. The J gene, left out of TCRdb, was set here by checking the DNA against germline. Trimming took 1 base from V and 2 from J; bases not matched to a gene: 5. This CDR3 is built from 15 residues. Looked up from germline, CDR1 is GEAIGNYY and CDR2 is EKD.

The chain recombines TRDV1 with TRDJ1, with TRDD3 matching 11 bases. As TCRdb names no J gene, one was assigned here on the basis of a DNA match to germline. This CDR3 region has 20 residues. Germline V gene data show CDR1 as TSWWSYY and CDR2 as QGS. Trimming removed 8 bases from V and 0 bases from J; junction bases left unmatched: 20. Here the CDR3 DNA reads TGTGCTCTTTGCTACTTTGGGGGATACGGGGGTCAAGGGTACACCGATAAACTCATCTTT. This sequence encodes CALCYFGGYGGQGYTDKLIF.

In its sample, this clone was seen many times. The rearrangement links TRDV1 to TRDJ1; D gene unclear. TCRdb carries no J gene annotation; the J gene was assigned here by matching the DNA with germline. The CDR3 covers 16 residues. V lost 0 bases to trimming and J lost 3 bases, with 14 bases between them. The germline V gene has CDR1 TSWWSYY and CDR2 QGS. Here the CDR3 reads CALGELPATSADKLIF. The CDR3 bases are TGTGCTCTTGGGGAACTACCGGCAACCTCCGCCGATAAACTCATCTTT.

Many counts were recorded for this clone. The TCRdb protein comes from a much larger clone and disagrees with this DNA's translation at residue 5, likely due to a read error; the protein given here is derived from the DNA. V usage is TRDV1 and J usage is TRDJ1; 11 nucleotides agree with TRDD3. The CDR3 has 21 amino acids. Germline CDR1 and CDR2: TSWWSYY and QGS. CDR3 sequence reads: CALGKLGAYVLGDNHTDKLIF. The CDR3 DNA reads TGTGCTCTTGGGAAACTTGGGGCCTACGTACTGGGGGATAACCACACCGATAAACTCATCTTT.

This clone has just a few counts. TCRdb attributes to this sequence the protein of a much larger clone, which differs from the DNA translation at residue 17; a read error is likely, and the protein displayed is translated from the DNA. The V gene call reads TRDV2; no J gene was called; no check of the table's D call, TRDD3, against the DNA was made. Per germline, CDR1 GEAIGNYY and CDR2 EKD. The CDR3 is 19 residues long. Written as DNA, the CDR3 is TGTGCCTGTGACGCGATGGGGGATACGCCGGATCAGTACACCGATAAACCCATCTTT. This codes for CACDAMGDTPDQYTDKPIF.

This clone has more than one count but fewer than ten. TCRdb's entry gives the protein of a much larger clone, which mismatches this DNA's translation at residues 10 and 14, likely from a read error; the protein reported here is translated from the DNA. The CDR3 here is CALGEPFPPDTDKRIF. In DNA form, the CDR3 reads TGTGCTCTTGGAGAGCCTTTTCCTCCTGACACCGATAAACGCATCTTT. This chain uses TRDV1 with TRDJ1, with TRDD2 as a possible D gene (5 bases). The length of the CDR3 is 16 residues. CDR1 and CDR2 (germline): TSWWSYY, QGS.

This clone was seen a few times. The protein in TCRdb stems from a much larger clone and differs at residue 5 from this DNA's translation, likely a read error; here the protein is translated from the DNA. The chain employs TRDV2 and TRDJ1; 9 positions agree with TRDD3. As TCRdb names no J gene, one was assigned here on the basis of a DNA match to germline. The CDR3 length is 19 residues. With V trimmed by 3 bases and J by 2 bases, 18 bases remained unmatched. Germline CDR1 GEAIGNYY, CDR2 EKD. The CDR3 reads CACDPLGLGENVWTDKLIF. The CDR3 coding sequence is TGTGCCTGTGACCCCCTAGGACTGGGGGAGAACGTTTGGACCGATAAACTCATCTTT.

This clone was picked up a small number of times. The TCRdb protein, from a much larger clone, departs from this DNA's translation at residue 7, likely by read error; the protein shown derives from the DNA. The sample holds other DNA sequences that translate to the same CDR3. The CDR3 sequence: CACDRVIGDTDKLIF. CDR3 bases: TGTGCCTGTGACCGCGTGATAGGGGACACCGATAAACTCATCTTT. This chain joins TRDV2 and TRDJ1; no reliable D call. Matching the DNA to germline supplied the J gene, which TCRdb does not give. CDR3 length: 15 amino acids. The germline gives CDR1 GEAIGNYY, CDR2 EKD. Trimming removed 3 bases from V and 0 bases from J, with 13 bases in between.